The 9 T cell receptor beta chains presented below share a single source sample, sequenced in a study of cytomegalovirus exposure and HLA in healthy donors. With 60 Vbeta and 13 Jbeta primers, the PCR was carried out. The data were produced by immunoSEQ multiplex PCR, yet TCRdb's version contains in-frame clones alone and is incomplete. The repertoire holds 150,000 to 200,000 clones, with about 80% as singletons. Sequenced sample: PBMCs. The receptors derive from a man aged 50 to 59 in good health and CMV-seropositive.

This clone appeared a few times. The CDR3 DNA follows: TGCAGTGCAGATAAGGGGACTGAAGCTTTCTTT. Residues: CSADKGTEAFF. The V gene is TRBV20-1, the J gene TRBJ1-1; the D gene is possibly TRBD1 (5 bases). The CDR3 contains 11 residues. Trimming left V 6 bases short and J 5 bases short, with 10 bases between. CDR1 is DFQATT and CDR2 is SNEGSKA in the germline V gene (reference sequence).

V gene TRBV5-1 combines with J gene TRBJ2-1; TRBD2 matches at 10 bases. The CDR3 covers 17 residues. Germline CDR1 is SGHRS and CDR2 is YFSETQ. V dropped 3 bases and J dropped 8; count of bases not matched to a gene: 14. DNA of the CDR3: TGCGCCAGCAGCTACGATCAAGAGCGGGGGGGCGGGGATGAGCAGTTCTTC. This gives the protein CASSYDQERGGGDEQFF.

V usage is TRBV6-5 and J usage is TRBJ2-7, with D unresolved. Germline V gene data show CDR1 as MNHEY and CDR2 as SVGAGI. The CDR3 is 14 amino acids. Trimming took off 2 bases at V and 0 bases at J, with 8 bases between the two ends. The CDR3 nucleotides are TGTGCCAGCAGTTACGGCGCTAGCTCCTACGAGCAGTACGTC. Translation: CASSYGASSYEQYV.

The chain is built from TRBV4-3 and TRBJ2-5; TRBD2 agrees at 10 bases. Losses at the gene ends were 3 bases for V and 6 bases for J; bases not matched to a gene: 7. The germline V gene encodes CDR1 LGHNA and CDR2 YSLEER. The CDR3 has 15 amino acids. The CDR3 DNA follows: TGCGCCAGCAGCCAGAGCGGGGGGGCCGCGAAGACCCAGTACTTC. Amino acid sequence: CASSQSGGAAKTQYF.

The rearrangement uses TRBV28 and TRBJ1-6, with D hard to call. The CDR3 has 15 residues. Trimming removed 6 bases from V and 2 bases from J, with 11 bases in between. Germline loops: CDR1 MDHEN, CDR2 SYDVKM. The CDR3 spells CASRPLSPYNSPLHF. DNA of the CDR3: TGTGCCAGCAGGCCACTAAGCCCCTATAATTCACCCCTCCACTTT.

V usage is TRBV9 and J usage is TRBJ1-1; perhaps TRBD1 as D (5 bases). V was pared by 4 bases and J by 7 bases, with 8 bases between. The length of the CDR3 is 11 residues. Germline V CDR1 and CDR2: SGDLS, YYNGEE. DNA of the CDR3: TGTGCCAGCAGCCGTGACAGTGAAGCTTTCTTT. Protein: CASSRDSEAFF.

As DNA, the CDR3 is TGTGCCAGCAACCCAACAGGGCAAGTTTTCGGCTACACCTTC. It is translated as CASNPTGQVFGYTF. This sequence joins TRBV7-9 and TRBJ1-2; D might be TRBD1 (6 bases). The CDR3 loop spans 14 amino acids. The V end lost 7 bases, the J end lost 8 bases, and 20 bases lay between the germline ends. Germline loops: CDR1 SEHNR, CDR2 FQNEAQ (reference sequence).

This clone occurred a few times. The V and J genes are TRBV4-1 and TRBJ2-1, with a tentative D call TRBD2 (5 bases). The germline CDR1 and CDR2 sequences are MGHRA and YSYEKL. The V end lost 5 bases, the J end lost 6 bases, and 17 bases lay between the germline ends. CDR3 size: 15 residues. The CDR3: CASSVDGIRANEQFF. CDR3 nucleotide sequence: TGCGCCAGCAGCGTTGACGGGATAAGAGCCAATGAGCAGTTCTTC.

The chain links TRBV11-2 to TRBJ2-2; weak D call: TRBD1 (5 bases). This CDR3 region has 14 residues. V lost 5 bases and J lost 1, with 8 bases in between. Germline V lookup: CDR1 SGHAT, CDR2 FQNNGV. This CDR3 reads CASSQGWNTGELFF. The CDR3 DNA sequence: TGTGCCAGCAGCCAGGGCTGGAACACCGGGGAGCTGTTTTTT.